These T cell receptor beta chains were read from a single sample in a study of blood T cell repertoires in COVID-19. Here immunoSEQ multiplex PCR was the method, and the copy in TCRdb shows in-frame clones only, minus some. Of approximately 94,000 clones in the sample, approximately 80% were seen once. Sequenced input: peripheral blood. All receptors come from a woman aged 70-85 years with acute or convalescent COVID-19. The CDR3 runs from the conserved cysteine through the conserved F or W. A D gene is named only where the DNA matches it firmly. Clone size is given for some rows only: seen once, a few or many times, or a class if the clone is expanded.

clone size: -; D gene: -; V gene: TRBV2; J gene: TRBJ1-3; CDR3 length: 14; CDR3 protein: CASSQDSSGNTIYF
clone size: -; D gene: TRBD2; V gene: TRBV4-1; J gene: TRBJ2-5; CDR3 length: 16; CDR3 protein: CASSQGSSGGAETQYF
clone size: -; D gene: -; V gene: TRBV2; J gene: TRBJ2-1; CDR3 length: 13; CDR3 protein: CASRTTGGNEQFF
clone size: -; D gene: -; V gene: TRBV15; J gene: TRBJ1-5; CDR3 length: 16; CDR3 protein: CATSRGQGYSNQPQHF
clone size: -; D gene: -; V gene: TRBV19; J gene: TRBJ1-3; CDR3 length: 15; CDR3 protein: CASEIQGETGNTIYF
clone size: -; D gene: TRBD1; V gene: TRBV12-3/TRBV12-4; J gene: TRBJ1-1; CDR3 length: 13; CDR3 protein: CAIQTGAITEAFF
clone size: -; D gene: -; V gene: TRBV19; J gene: TRBJ2-3; CDR3 length: 14; CDR3 protein: CASSPGELPDTQYF
clone size: -; D gene: -; V gene: TRBV2; J gene: TRBJ1-2; CDR3 length: 12; CDR3 protein: CASESANYGYTF
clone size: -; D gene: TRBD1; V gene: TRBV5-4; J gene: TRBJ1-4; CDR3 length: 13; CDR3 protein: CASSLDRGEKLFF
clone size: once; D gene: -; V gene: TRBV28; J gene: TRBJ1-3; CDR3 length: 14; CDR3 protein: CASGSPGSGNTIYF
clone size: -; D gene: -; V gene: TRBV7-2; J gene: TRBJ2-7; CDR3 length: 12; CDR3 protein: CASSFAQYEQYF
clone size: -; D gene: -; V gene: TRBV7-2; J gene: TRBJ2-2; CDR3 length: 14; CDR3 protein: CASSLGTGPGELFF
clone size: -; D gene: TRBD2; V gene: TRBV2; J gene: TRBJ2-3; CDR3 length: 14; CDR3 protein: CASGPGLVADTQYF
clone size: once; D gene: TRBD2; V gene: TRBV2; J gene: TRBJ2-1; CDR3 length: 16; CDR3 protein: CASRGTSGGTYNEQFF
clone size: few; D gene: -; V gene: TRBV28; J gene: TRBJ1-5; CDR3 length: 13; CDR3 protein: CASTTRGTQPQHF
clone size: -; D gene: TRBD2; V gene: TRBV5-5; J gene: TRBJ2-2; CDR3 length: 16; CDR3 protein: CASSLGSGGHTGELFF
clone size: once; D gene: TRBD1; V gene: TRBV7-9; J gene: TRBJ1-2; CDR3 length: 16; CDR3 protein: CASSPGDRRANYGYTF
clone size: -; D gene: -; V gene: TRBV3-1/TRBV3-2; J gene: TRBJ1-5; CDR3 length: 13; CDR3 protein: CASSGGWDQPQHF
clone size: -; D gene: -; V gene: TRBV20-1; J gene: TRBJ1-5; CDR3 length: 17; CDR3 protein: CSASSPRRKGSNQPQHF
clone size: -; D gene: TRBD1; V gene: TRBV7-2; J gene: TRBJ1-5; CDR3 length: 14; CDR3 protein: CASSSQGAYQPQHF
clone size: -; D gene: TRBD1; V gene: TRBV5-5; J gene: TRBJ1-1; CDR3 length: 14; CDR3 protein: CASSWGQGGTEAFF
clone size: -; D gene: TRBD1; V gene: TRBV5-1; J gene: TRBJ2-7; CDR3 length: 15; CDR3 protein: CASDPRGQTSYEQYF
clone size: -; D gene: -; V gene: TRBV2; J gene: TRBJ2-3; CDR3 length: 12; CDR3 protein: CASRGVRDTQYF
clone size: -; D gene: TRBD1; V gene: TRBV3-1/TRBV3-2; J gene: TRBJ1-4; CDR3 length: 14; CDR3 protein: CASSPLQGDEKLFF
clone size: -; D gene: -; V gene: TRBV29-1; J gene: TRBJ2-3; CDR3 length: 14; CDR3 protein: CSVEGLGDTDTQYF
clone size: -; D gene: TRBD1; V gene: TRBV7-9; J gene: TRBJ1-4; CDR3 length: 15; CDR3 protein: CASSLAGTGGEKLFF
clone size: few; D gene: -; V gene: TRBV6-5; J gene: TRBJ1-6; CDR3 length: 13; CDR3 protein: CASIWREGSPLHF
clone size: -; D gene: -; V gene: TRBV6-2/TRBV6-3; J gene: TRBJ2-3; CDR3 length: 15; CDR3 protein: CASSYSSVDTDTQYF
clone size: once; D gene: TRBD1; V gene: TRBV5-6; J gene: TRBJ1-5; CDR3 length: 17; CDR3 protein: CASSLSDRWSGNQPQHF
clone size: once; D gene: -; V gene: TRBV28; J gene: TRBJ1-6; CDR3 length: 15; CDR3 protein: CASSFSGGRSSPLHF
clone size: -; D gene: -; V gene: TRBV27; J gene: TRBJ1-5; CDR3 length: 17; CDR3 protein: CASSLTGDSSNNQPQHF
clone size: -; D gene: -; V gene: TRBV6-1; J gene: TRBJ1-1; CDR3 length: 18; CDR3 protein: CASSEGMGYAGGNTEAFF
clone size: once; D gene: -; V gene: TRBV10-2; J gene: TRBJ2-7; CDR3 length: 13; CDR3 protein: CASSTPSMNEQYF
clone size: -; D gene: -; V gene: TRBV6-5; J gene: TRBJ1-1; CDR3 length: 15; CDR3 protein: CASTTLQGLNTEAFF
clone size: -; D gene: TRBD1; V gene: TRBV20-1; J gene: TRBJ1-1; CDR3 length: 14; CDR3 protein: CSASRGQGATEAFF
clone size: -; D gene: -; V gene: TRBV19; J gene: TRBJ1-2; CDR3 length: 13; CDR3 protein: CASSIGPGRGYTF
clone size: -; D gene: TRBD1; V gene: TRBV6-4; J gene: TRBJ2-1; CDR3 length: 15; CDR3 protein: CATQGRQGHRNEQFF
clone size: once; D gene: TRBD1; V gene: TRBV9; J gene: TRBJ2-2; CDR3 length: 18; CDR3 protein: CASSVRTGVTLDTGELFF
clone size: -; D gene: -; V gene: TRBV6-5; J gene: TRBJ1-3; CDR3 length: 13; CDR3 protein: CASYRLSGNTIYF
clone size: -; D gene: -; V gene: TRBV9; J gene: TRBJ1-1; CDR3 length: 14; CDR3 protein: CASSPRFGDTEAFF
clone size: -; D gene: -; V gene: TRBV6-2/TRBV6-3; J gene: TRBJ2-5; CDR3 length: 13; CDR3 protein: CASSYLRSETQYF